This T cell receptor (beta chain) was sequenced in a study of blood T cell repertoires in COVID-19. Study at large: COVID-19 samples, acute and convalescent, were from the United States, Italy and Spain. In each case, the material was cDNA or gDNA derived from T cells, B-cell-depleted T cells, or PBMCs.

Produced via immunoSEQ multiplex PCR; TCRdb's table is partial and in-frame only. This table holds nearly 50,000 clones, 86% found once. Germline lookup yields CDR1 KGHSH and CDR2 LQKENI. With V trimmed by 4 bases and J by 0 bases, 2 bases remained unmatched. The CDR3 consists of 16 residues. Sequencing used peripheral blood. The chain carries TRBV18 and TRBJ1-6, with 8 bases fitting TRBD1. This receptor was taken from a man aged 40-49 years with active COVID-19. The CDR3 protein is CASSRTGSSYNSPLHF. The CDR3 coding sequence is TGTGCCAGCTCACGGACAGGGAGCTCCTATAATTCACCCCTCCACTTT.